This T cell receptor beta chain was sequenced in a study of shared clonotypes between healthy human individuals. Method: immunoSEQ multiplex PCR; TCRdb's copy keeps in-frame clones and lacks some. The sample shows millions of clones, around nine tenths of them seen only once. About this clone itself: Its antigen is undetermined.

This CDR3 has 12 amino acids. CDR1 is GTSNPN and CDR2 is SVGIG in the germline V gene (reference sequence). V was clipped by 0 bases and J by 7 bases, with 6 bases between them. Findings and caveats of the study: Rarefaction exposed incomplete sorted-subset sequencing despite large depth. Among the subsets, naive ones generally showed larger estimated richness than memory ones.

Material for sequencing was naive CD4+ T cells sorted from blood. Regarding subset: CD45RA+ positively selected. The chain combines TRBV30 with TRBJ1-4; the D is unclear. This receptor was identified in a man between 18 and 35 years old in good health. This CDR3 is CAWSVNLEKLFF. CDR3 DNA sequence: TGTGCCTGGAGTGTGAATCTTGAAAAACTGTTTTTT.